What follows are 13 T cell receptor beta chains derived from one specimen sequenced in a study of blood T cell repertoires in COVID-19 (dated by TCRdb to 2019 to 2021). Libraries were built with the immunoSEQ multiplex PCR assay. As stored in TCRdb, this immuneACCESS dataset retains in-frame rearrangements with V and J assigned. A fraction of the clones does not appear; measured against another copy, unresolved V genes explain less than half of the discrepancy, and the remainder lacks a known reason. Recorded for this sample are about 260,000 clones; 88% of them occurred a single time. The ten largest account for 4% of the sample. The specimen sequenced was peripheral blood. Source of these receptors: a man aged 55 to 70 who had recovered from COVID-19.

V usage is TRBV6-2 or TRBV6-3 and J usage is TRBJ1-2; D ambiguous. Trimming shortened V by 6 bases and J by 2 bases, and 13 bases separated the two germline ends. Germline V gene lookup returns CDR1 MNHEY and CDR2 SVGEGT. The CDR3 loop spans 14 amino acids. The CDR3 region has the DNA TGTGCCAGCAGCCCGACAACAATGAACTATGGCTACACCTTC. Protein sequence: CASSPTTMNYGYTF.

This chain connects TRBV11-3 to TRBJ2-7; D remains unclear. The germline V gene encodes CDR1 SGHNT and CDR2 YENEEA. The CDR3 is 13 amino acids. V was trimmed by 0 bases and J by 7 bases, leaving 10 bases between them. CDR3 in amino acids: CASSLDLAREQYF. The CDR3 coding sequence is TGTGCCAGCAGCTTAGATCTGGCCAGGGAGCAGTACTTC.

The chain links TRBV5-8 to TRBJ1-1, with D unclear. The CDR3 runs to 13 residues. The V end lost 0 bases, the J end lost 6 bases, and 9 bases lay between the germline ends. The germline CDR1 and CDR2 sequences are SGHTS and YDEGEE. The CDR3 DNA reads TGTGCCAGCAGCTTGGGAGGGTACGCTGAAGCTTTCTTT. It specifies CASSLGGYAEAFF.

The chain is built from TRBV29-1 and TRBJ1-1, with D perhaps matching TRBD1 (5 bases). The CDR3 has 12 residues. Trimming left V 3 bases short and J 5 bases short, with 10 bases between. Germline CDR1 SQVTM, CDR2 ANQGSEA. The CDR3 coding sequence is TGCAGCGTTGAGATAGGGGAAACTGAAGCTTTCTTT. Translation gives CSVEIGETEAFF.

V is TRBV4-2 and J is TRBJ1-1, with D maybe TRBD1 (6 bases). Germline V CDR1 and CDR2: LGHNA, YNFKEQ. The V gene lost 3 bases and the J gene lost 14 bases, with 19 bases spanning the gap. This CDR3 has 13 residues. In nucleotides, the CDR3 is TGTGCCAGCAGCCAGGGACGTACAGGGCTCCAGTTCTTT. Translated, it gives CASSQGRTGLQFF.

The rearrangement uses TRBV7-8 and TRBJ1-3, with D tentatively TRBD1 (6 bases). V dropped 1 base and J dropped 4 bases, with 11 bases sitting between them. Germline V CDR1 and CDR2: SGHVS, FQNEAQ. The CDR3 is made up of 15 amino acids. The CDR3 loop is CASSLGGTLGNTIYF. The CDR3 DNA is TGTGCCAGCAGCTTAGGAGGGACACTCGGAAACACCATATATTTT.

This clone appeared once. The rearrangement uses TRBV7-8 and TRBJ1-2, with 7 bases lining up with TRBD1. The CDR3 runs to 14 residues. From germline, CDR1 is SGHVS and CDR2 FQNEAQ. V shed 1 base, J shed 5 bases, and the junction held 4 bases outside the gene matches. This CDR3 is CASSLVQGGYGYTF. CDR3 sequence (DNA): TGTGCCAGCAGCTTAGTGCAGGGGGGATATGGCTACACCTTC.

The genes are TRBV30 and TRBJ2-5; 9 bases line up with TRBD2. The CDR3 consists of 15 residues. J gave up 2 bases and V 0 bases, and 4 bases lay outside the gene matches. Germline CDR1 and CDR2: GTSNPN and SVGIG (reference sequence). The CDR3 sequence is CAWSVQRGAQETQYF. CDR3 nucleotides: TGTGCCTGGAGTGTACAGCGGGGGGCGCAAGAGACCCAGTACTTC.

The chain employs TRBV19 and TRBJ2-5, with 7 nucleotides matching TRBD2. From germline, CDR1 is LNHDA and CDR2 SQIVND (reference sequence). This CDR3 spans 20 amino acids. Losses at the gene ends were 2 bases for V and 1 base for J; bases not matched to a gene: 19. The CDR3 sequence is CASSIKPYRTASGSQETQYF. The CDR3 nucleotides read TGTGCCAGTAGTATAAAACCCTATAGGACGGCTAGCGGTTCCCAAGAGACCCAGTACTTC.

The gene calls are TRBV5-5 and TRBJ1-1; TRBD1 agrees at 9 bases. Germline-derived CDR1 and CDR2 are SGHKS and YYEKEE (reference sequence). CDR3 length equals 14 residues. V lost 4 bases to trimming and J lost 7 bases; unmatched junction nucleotides: 8. CDR3 sequence reads: CASSPGQGRGEAFF. The CDR3 DNA reads TGTGCCAGCAGCCCGGGACAGGGTAGAGGTGAAGCTTTCTTT.

This clone was detected only once. The chain recombines TRBV4-1 with TRBJ2-1; 10 bases map to TRBD2. Germline V gene sequence: CDR1 MGHRA, CDR2 YSYEKL. This CDR3 is built from 17 residues. Trimming at V came to 1 base and at J to 4 bases, leaving 7 bases not matched to a gene. The CDR3 DNA reads as TGCGCCAGCAGCCAAGGAATGTGGACTAGCGGTTACAATGAGCAGTTCTTC. Its protein is CASSQGMWTSGYNEQFF.

The rearrangement links TRBV27 to TRBJ2-2; D not resolved. This CDR3 is built from 12 residues. Trimming removed 5 bases from V and 8 bases from J, with 9 bases in between. The germline gives CDR1 MNHEY, CDR2 SMNVEV (reference sequence). CDR3 sequence (DNA): TGTGCCAGCAGTCCACTTTTTGGGGAGCTGTTTTTT. Its protein product is CASSPLFGELFF.

This chain joins TRBV5-1 and TRBJ2-1, with 8 bases lining up with TRBD2. This CDR3 has 15 amino acids. Looked up from germline, CDR1 is SGHRS and CDR2 is YFSETQ. J lost 8 bases, V lost 4 bases, and 11 bases had no gene match. CDR3 loop: CASSPVAGGAYEQFF. The CDR3 bases are TGCGCCAGCAGCCCAGTGGCGGGGGGCGCATATGAGCAGTTCTTC.